One and the same sample provided the 3 T cell receptor beta chains below, sequenced in a study of blood T cell repertoires in COVID-19. Repertoires were generated with immunoSEQ multiplex PCR, while TCRdb's copy carries only in-frame clones and drops some. The sample lists 350,000 to 450,000 clones, around 85% occurring once. The sequencing input was peripheral blood. The receptors shown here come from a woman in her late teens or twenties with acute or convalescent COVID-19.

The CDR3 region has the DNA TGTGCCAGCAGCTATACTAGCGCCGACGAGCAGTACTTC. This translates into CASSYTSADEQYF. J is TRBJ2-7 and V is TRBV7-9; 7 bases are a match to TRBD2. There are 13 residues in the CDR3. Looked up from germline, CDR1 is SEHNR and CDR2 is FQNEAQ (reference sequence). J was trimmed by 5 bases and V by 4 bases; bases with no gene match: 5.

The chain is built from TRBV7-8 and TRBJ2-5; D is undetermined. Trimming stripped 3 bases from V and 2 bases from J, with 7 bases between. The germline V gene has CDR1 SGHVS and CDR2 FQNEAQ. This CDR3 has 13 amino acids. CDR3: CASSFQEQETQYF. CDR3 nucleotide sequence: TGTGCCAGCAGCTTCCAGGAACAAGAGACCCAGTACTTC.

This chain joins TRBV5-5 and TRBJ2-7, with D possibly being TRBD2 (5 bases). The V gene lost 1 base and the J gene lost 5 bases, with 7 bases spanning the gap. The CDR3 totals 12 residues. Germline V CDR1 and CDR2: SGHKS, YYEKEE (reference sequence). CDR3 in DNA: TGTGCCAGCAGCTTGTGGGGAGACGAGCAGTACTTC. Its translation: CASSLWGDEQYF.